The 19 T cell receptor beta chains presented below share a single source sample, sequenced in a study of Ad26.COV2.S vaccination and SARS-CoV-2 variants. Only in-frame clones appear in the TCRdb table, and some are missing; sequencing was by immunoSEQ multiplex PCR. The table shows roughly 410,000 clones, with 83% occurring only once. Treatment: some 20 received Ad26.COV2.S at low or high dose, single or two shots; about five received placebo; per-sample allocation not given. The samples date from day 63 after the first vaccine or placebo injection. The specimen comprised peripheral blood, sampled in a trial of Ad26.COV2.S vaccine versus placebo. These receptors all stem from a person aged 18 to 65 who received the Ad26.COV2.S COVID-19 vaccine or a placebo.

V and J are TRBV19 and TRBJ2-3, with D perhaps TRBD2 (6 bases). V dropped 2 bases and J dropped 6 bases, with 15 bases sitting between them. The CDR3 extends over 15 amino acids. Germline V lookup: CDR1 LNHDA, CDR2 SQIVND (reference sequence). CDR3 loop: CASSISRGPSDTQYF. In nucleotides, the CDR3 is TGTGCCAGTAGTATATCGCGGGGACCCTCCGATACGCAGTATTTT.

This chain uses TRBV7-2 with TRBJ1-5; D is perhaps TRBD1 (5 bases). Trimming pared 4 bases from V and 11 bases from J, leaving 21 bases between. CDR1 is SGHTA, CDR2 FQGNSA, per germline. CDR3 length: 15 residues. As DNA, the CDR3 is TGTGCCAGCAGCTCCGGGTGGGGCCCCGAGTGGTCCCAGCATTTT. Protein product: CASSSGWGPEWSQHF.

This chain joins TRBV24-1 and TRBJ2-1; perhaps TRBD1 as D (5 bases). V was cut by 3 bases and J by 6 bases, with 8 bases left in between. This CDR3 is built from 13 residues. Per germline, CDR1 KGHDR and CDR2 SFDVKD. The CDR3 region is CATSDAGINEQFF. CDR3 DNA sequence: TGTGCCACCAGTGATGCAGGGATCAATGAGCAGTTCTTC.

CDR3 protein: CASSYNRQGGEETQYF. DNA of the CDR3: TGTGCCAGCAGTTACAATAGACAGGGGGGGGAAGAGACCCAGTACTTC. This chain connects TRBV6-2 or TRBV6-3 to TRBJ2-5, with 9 bases lining up with TRBD1. Germline assignment: CDR1 MNHEY and CDR2 SVGEGT. The ends lost 2 bases at V and 3 bases at J; junction bases unmatched: 7. This CDR3 comprises 16 residues.

The genes are TRBV6-1 and TRBJ2-1; 10 nucleotides line up with TRBD2. The J segment lost 8 bases and the V segment lost 4 bases, leaving 11 bases of the junction unmatched. This CDR3 is 16 amino acids long. Germline V gene lookup returns CDR1 MNHNS and CDR2 SASEGT. The DNA for the CDR3 is TGTGCCAGCAGTGGGGTAGGAGCGGGAGGGCCAGATGAGCAGTTCTTC. This gives the protein CASSGVGAGGPDEQFF.

The chain uses TRBV5-6 and TRBJ2-5; D remains unclear. The CDR3 loop spans 11 amino acids. CDR1 SGHDT and CDR2 YYEEEE come from the germline V gene. Trimming pared 2 bases from V and 11 bases from J, leaving 10 bases between. This CDR3 reads CASSFRQRQYF. CDR3 nucleotides: TGTGCCAGCAGCTTTAGACAACGACAGTACTTC.

The V call is TRBV5-5, the J call TRBJ1-6, with D possibly matching TRBD1 (5 bases). The V end lost 0 bases, the J end lost 13 bases, and 14 bases lay between the germline ends. CDR1 SGHKS and CDR2 YYEKEE come from the germline V gene (reference sequence). The CDR3 is 14 amino acids. CDR3 sequence (DNA): TGTGCCAGCAGCTTGGGGTCCAGGGAGGCGCCCCTCCACTTT. Translating gives CASSLGSREAPLHF.

This clone was observed a handful of times. The DNA for the CDR3 is TGTGCCAGCAGCGCAGGGTTCGCCACAGATACGCAGTATTTT. Amino acids: CASSAGFATDTQYF. The genes are TRBV6-5 and TRBJ2-3; TRBD1 is a possible D gene (5 bases). The CDR3 loop spans 14 amino acids. Germline V gene data show CDR1 as MNHEY and CDR2 as SVGAGI. V shed 6 bases and J shed 2 bases, with 12 bases lying between them.

V is TRBV28 and J is TRBJ2-7, with D maybe TRBD2 (6 bases). Trimming removed 2 bases at V and 7 bases at J, with 18 bases between. Looked up from germline, CDR1 is MDHEN and CDR2 is SYDVKM. The CDR3 extends over 15 amino acids. The CDR3 sequence: CASSLVANGAGEQYF. CDR3 coding DNA: TGTGCCAGCAGTTTAGTGGCCAACGGAGCGGGTGAGCAGTACTTC.

This chain joins TRBV7-2 and TRBJ2-2, with D hard to call. The germline CDR1 and CDR2 sequences are SGHTA and FQGNSA. V was cut by 0 bases and J by 0 bases, with 2 bases left in between. This CDR3 comprises 14 residues. Here the CDR3 reads CASSLASNTGELFF. CDR3 coding DNA: TGTGCCAGCAGCTTAGCGTCGAACACCGGGGAGCTGTTTTTT.

The chain employs TRBV24-1 and TRBJ2-3; D is undetermined. Deletions cut 4 bases from V and 3 bases from J, with 7 bases between. CDR3 size: 13 residues. Germline V gene lookup returns CDR1 KGHDR and CDR2 SFDVKD. CDR3 nucleotides: TGTGCCACCAGTGACTCGTGGACAGATACGCAGTATTTT. Encoded protein: CATSDSWTDTQYF.

The J gene is TRBJ2-5, the V gene TRBV7-7, with 15 bases matching TRBD2. V lost 5 bases and J lost 6; bases outside the gene matches: 10. The CDR3 runs to 17 residues. Looked up from germline, CDR1 is SSHAT and CDR2 is FNYEAQ (reference sequence). The CDR3 sequence: CASSPRTSGGALKTQYF. CDR3 bases: TGTGCCAGCAGCCCTCGGACTAGCGGGGGGGCGCTGAAGACCCAGTACTTC. Complete variable domain (other parts from reference TRBV7-7 and TRBJ2-5): GAGVSQSPRYKVTKRGQDVTLRCDPISSHATLYWYQQALGQGPEFLTYFNYEAQPDKSGLPSDRFSAERPEGSISTLTIQRTEQRDSAMYRCASSPRTSGGALKTQYFGPGTRLLVL.

This clone was counted between two and nine times. The chain employs TRBV7-6 and TRBJ2-7; tentatively, D is TRBD1 (6 bases). V lost 4 bases to trimming and J lost 6 bases, with 13 bases between them. The germline V gene encodes CDR1 SGHVS and CDR2 FNYEAQ. This CDR3 comprises 13 residues. The CDR3: CASSSNRASEQYF. The CDR3 DNA follows: TGTGCCAGCAGCTCTAACAGGGCTTCCGAGCAGTACTTC.

CDR3 sequence: CASSLRASGGRAYNEQFF. Here the CDR3 DNA reads TGTGCCAGCAGCTTAAGGGCTAGCGGGGGCAGGGCCTACAATGAGCAGTTCTTC. This chain joins TRBV7-8 and TRBJ2-1; 10 positions match TRBD2. Trimming took 2 bases from V and 2 from J; bases not matched to a gene: 9. Germline loops: CDR1 SGHVS, CDR2 FQNEAQ. CDR3 length: 18 amino acids.

The chain couples TRBV5-4 to TRBJ1-3; the match to TRBD1 covers 7 bases. This CDR3 spans 15 amino acids. Germline V gene data show CDR1 as SGHNT and CDR2 as YYREEE (reference sequence). The V and J ends lost 4 bases and 0 bases, in that order; junction bases with no gene match: 4. The CDR3 sequence is CASSRDSHSGNTIYF. CDR3 coding DNA: TGTGCCAGCAGCCGGGACAGTCACTCTGGAAACACCATATATTTT.

The chain joins TRBV6-6 to TRBJ1-5; 12 bases align to TRBD1. CDR3 size: 16 residues. CDR1 MNHNY and CDR2 SVGAGI come from the germline V gene (reference sequence). The J segment lost 7 bases and the V segment lost 2 bases, leaving 6 bases of the junction unmatched. The chain's CDR3 is CASSYGGTGGGQPQHF. The CDR3 DNA reads TGTGCCAGCAGTTACGGAGGGACAGGGGGCGGGCAGCCCCAGCATTTT.

This sequence joins TRBV6-5 and TRBJ1-5, with 8 nucleotides matching TRBD1. Germline-derived CDR1 and CDR2 are MNHEY and SVGAGI. V lost 6 bases, J lost 7 bases, and 8 bases stayed unmatched. There are 14 residues in the CDR3. The CDR3 DNA reads TGTGCCAGCAGCCCCGACAGGGGACCCCAGCCCCAGCATTTT. Its protein is CASSPDRGPQPQHF.

The V call is TRBV7-9, the J call TRBJ1-1; D not resolved. V lost 5 bases and J 2 bases, leaving 15 bases between the germline ends. This CDR3 region has 15 residues. Per germline, CDR1 SEHNR and CDR2 FQNEAQ (reference sequence). The CDR3 protein is CASSPLWAANTEAFF. The CDR3 DNA reads as TGTGCCAGCAGCCCACTCTGGGCAGCTAACACTGAAGCTTTCTTT.

The chain recombines TRBV28 with TRBJ1-5; D is uncertain. The CDR3 spans 17 residues. Per germline, CDR1 MDHEN and CDR2 SYDVKM. Trimming cost V 6 bases and J 0 bases, with 18 bases left between them. CDR3 amino acids: CASSTAFRAVSNQPQHF. The CDR3 nucleotides read TGTGCCAGCAGCACCGCCTTCCGGGCCGTTAGCAATCAGCCCCAGCATTTT.